This T cell receptor (beta chain) originates from a study of T cell responses to AZD1222 COVID-19 vaccine. Study observations and caveats: A reported finding is that nearly half of spike-specific TCRs target unmutated variant regions.

Points on this clone: Its antigen remains unidentified. Without the conserved terminal phenylalanine or tryptophan, this CDR3 likely stems from a read error. The DNA is omitted, as the CDR3 cannot be located on it reliably, and the CDR3 follows TCRdb's listing.

TCRdb's copy holds only in-frame clones and misses some; the assay was immunoSEQ multiplex PCR. This sample carries 90,000 to 150,000 clones, 88% of them seen once, and the ten largest clones take 2.4%. Germline V CDR1 and CDR2: GTSNPN, SVGIG (reference sequence). Including both end residues, the CDR3 is 13 amino acids long. The rearrangement joins TRBV30 to TRBJ2-3; TRBD2, the D gene given by the table, was not confirmed from the DNA. The TCR sequence derives from an adult in good health. The source material was peripheral blood, sampled on day 0 of AZD1222 vaccination. This CDR3 is CAWSGTGTSGTKV.